A selection of T cell receptor beta chains follows, all from one sample in a study of blood T cell repertoires in COVID-19. Repertoires were generated with immunoSEQ multiplex PCR, while TCRdb's copy carries only in-frame clones and drops some. Here the sample spans 250,000 to 300,000 clones, 80% to 95% being singletons. The sequencing sample was made of peripheral blood. Every receptor here comes from a woman aged 25 to 45 with COVID-19, enrolled during active disease. The CDR3 runs from the conserved cysteine through the conserved F or W. The order of the fields is J gene, V gene, clone size, D gene, CDR3 protein, CDR3 DNA. A D gene is named only where the DNA matches it firmly. Size is omitted from some rows. Given values are once, few, many or a class for expanded clones.

TRBJ2-7 TRBV30 - - CAWSVVGNTYEQYF TGTGCCTGGAGTGTGGTCGGGAATACCTACGAGCAGTACTTC
TRBJ2-7 TRBV3-1/TRBV3-2 - TRBD2 CASRNLAGGPGEQYF TGTGCCAGCAGAAATTTAGCGGGAGGGCCGGGCGAGCAGTACTTC
TRBJ2-7 TRBV27 - - CASSLSIRTSYEQYF TGTGCCAGCAGTTTATCGATACGGACATCCTACGAGCAGTACTTC
TRBJ1-5 TRBV19 - - CASSGTGNSNQPQHF TGTGCCAGTAGTGGCACAGGGAATAGCAATCAGCCCCAGCATTTT
TRBJ2-3 TRBV7-2 - TRBD1 CASSWTGGDTQYF TGTGCCAGCAGCTGGACAGGGGGCGACACGCAGTATTTT
TRBJ1-4 TRBV28 - TRBD1 CASSFLGQGTEKLFF TGTGCCAGCAGTTTCCTGGGACAGGGAACGGAAAAACTGTTTTTT
TRBJ2-2 TRBV19 - TRBD2 CASSPAGLADNTGELFF TGTGCCAGTAGTCCGGCGGGACTAGCGGATAACACCGGGGAGCTGTTTTTT
TRBJ2-3 TRBV7-6 - TRBD2 CASSSFSGPSTDTQYF TGTGCCAGCAGCTCATTTAGCGGGCCAAGCACAGATACGCAGTATTTT
TRBJ1-5 TRBV27 - TRBD1 CASSLSNRQGLHF TGTGCCAGCAGTTTATCGAATAGACAGGGGTTGCATTTT
TRBJ1-2 TRBV28 few TRBD1 CASSLIDRESDGYTF TGTGCCAGCAGTTTGATTGACAGGGAAAGTGATGGCTACACCTTC
TRBJ1-5 TRBV28 - TRBD1 CASSRQGWNQPQHF TGTGCCAGCAGTCGACAGGGTTGGAATCAGCCCCAGCATTTT
TRBJ1-2 TRBV6-5 - TRBD1 CASSRTDRAGYGYTF TGTGCCAGCAGCCGCACGGACAGGGCGGGCTATGGCTACACCTTC
TRBJ1-6 TRBV7-2 many - CASSGRVSPLHF TGTGCCAGCAGCGGCAGGGTGAGCCCCCTCCACTTT
TRBJ1-2 TRBV2 - - CASSATGAYGYTF TGTGCCAGCAGCGCTACAGGAGCCTATGGCTACACCTTC
TRBJ2-4 TRBV28 - - CASSLPGIEGNIQYF TGTGCCAGCAGTTTACCCGGGATCGAAGGAAACATTCAGTACTTC
TRBJ2-5 TRBV6-5 - - CASSSWLQETQYF TGTGCCAGCAGTTCCTGGCTGCAAGAGACCCAGTACTTC
TRBJ1-4 TRBV30 - TRBD1 CAWSPRQGGIEKLFF TGTGCCTGGAGTCCTCGACAGGGGGGTATCGAAAAACTGTTTTTT
TRBJ1-2 TRBV7-2 once - CASSHDFSGYGYTF TGTGCCAGCAGCCACGATTTTTCAGGGTATGGCTACACCTTC
TRBJ1-1 TRBV21-1 - - CASSKKFQGARTEAFF TGTGCCAGCAGCAAAAAGTTTCAGGGGGCGCGAACTGAAGCTTTCTTT
TRBJ2-1 TRBV18 once TRBD2 CASSRGTSGNNEQFF TGTGCCAGCTCACGGGGGACTAGCGGAAACAATGAGCAGTTCTTC
TRBJ2-7 TRBV6-6 - TRBD2 CASSYSILAGAHEQYF TGTGCCAGCAGTTACTCGATACTAGCGGGAGCCCACGAGCAGTACTTC
TRBJ1-5 TRBV2 - - CASYGGGNGPQHF TGTGCCAGCTATGGGGGGGGGAATGGGCCCCAGCATTTT